What follows describes a single T cell receptor beta chain. Its antigen remains unidentified. No much larger clone exists at a distance of one base, and base qualities are not known. This specimen comes from a study of T cell responses to AZD1222 COVID-19 vaccine (dated by TCRdb to about 2021). Broadly, across the study: AZD1222 recipients whose second dose came at about 4 weeks and those whose second dose came at about 12 weeks were combined into one group, since spike-specific TCR depth and breadth did not differ between the two schedules. A total of just over 230 trial participants underwent TCR sequencing, of whom about 200 had received two doses of AZD1222 and roughly 26 had received two doses of the MenACWY control vaccine. Trial participants were enrolled into age subgroups of 18-55, 56-69 and 70-plus years, which contained about 160, 30 and 59 TCR-sequenced participants, respectively.

What the work shows at the level of the full study, not this receptor alone: Nearly half of unique spike-specific TCRs reportedly recognized epitopes outside regions mutated in the B.1.351 and B.1.1.7 variants. Participants were mostly white British and included more females than males, and it was suggested by the authors that clonal diversity may have been underestimated. In the small 56-69-year group, the increase in depth fell short of significance, most likely because of low power. Because no samples from the day 14 peak response were available, repertoires could be characterized only after the peak T cell response. A significant rise in spike-specific TCR breadth and depth was observed after two AZD1222 doses relative to day 0 and relative to MenACWY recipients. CD4 TCRs associated with the vaccine covered the entire spike protein, and the dominant responses were in regions 160-218 and 743-854. Conclusions about previously exposed vaccinees are limited because only a handful of AZD1222 recipients were SARS-CoV-2 seropositive at baseline.

The time point label, as the study defines it: baseline before first vaccination. The vaccinee samples were drawn from two UK trials, COV001 and COV002, one of which was a single-blind randomized controlled phase 2/3 trial testing AZD1222 (ChAdOx1 nCoV-19) in healthy adults. For TCRbeta chain sequencing, PBMC samples from trial participants were taken at day 0 and at day 28 after the second dose. The CDR3 regions of human TCRbeta chains were analyzed by immunosequencing. As for the authors' bioinformatics: Repertoire TCRs were checked for matches against a reference library of SARS-CoV-2-specific TCRs that had been generated using the MIRA antigen-specificity platform. Breadth meant the fraction of unique TCRs that were SARS-CoV-2-associated, whereas depth meant the fraction of total T cells that were SARS-CoV-2-associated. Using the MIRA data, each spike-specific TCR was mapped to the spike region that the TCR reacts to and placed in a CD4 or CD8 class. Log10-transformed breadth and depth values were compared by one-way ANOVA with Sidak's multiple comparisons tests. TCRdb's version of the immuneACCESS table is confined to in-frame rearrangements and falls short of the full clone set. An unresolved V gene accounts for under half of the shortfall where checked; the remainder is of unknown origin. V, J and clone size are those of that table, while D and trimming were read from the DNA. The sample profile shows 72,000 or so clones; 85% of them were found once. Together, the top ten hold roughly 20% of the sample.

The sequence was obtained from an adult in good health. The sequenced sample was peripheral blood, obtained on day 0 of AZD1222 vaccination.

At the DNA level, the sequence is TGTGCCAGCAGGGGGAGCACAGATACGCAGTATTTT. Its translation reads: CASRGSTDTQYF. Recombination connected TRBV9 to TRBJ2-3; too little of a D gene remains to name it. The germline V gene gives CDR1 as SGDLS and CDR2 as YYNGEE. The cysteine opens and the phenylalanine closes a CDR3 of 12 amino acids. Kept here is only the CDR3 DNA, which spans 36 bases and is read in frame from base 1. A distance of 4 bases separates the germline ends of V and J, which lose 5 bases and 0 bases respectively.